Listed here are 13 T cell receptor beta chains from one sample, sequenced in a study of T-cell memory formation after mild COVID-19. TCRdb analysed the 5' RACE reads with MiXCR anew, one entry per CDR3 protein. The sample holds approximately 400,000 distinct CDR3 sequences, more than 15% seen once. The sequenced sample consisted of PBMCs or a T cell subset sorted from them (not recorded which). Receptors originate from a man aged 18 to 29 who had mild COVID-19 (a few samples of this study predate the infection). Cell type and time point are not known.

This clonotype was counted between two and nine times. The chain has TRBV7-8 and TRBJ2-2; no clear D gene. Germline CDR1 SGHVS, CDR2 FQNEAQ. V was trimmed by 6 bases and J by 3 bases, leaving 2 bases between them. The CDR3 has 11 amino acids. CDR3 coding DNA: TGTGCCAGCAGACACACCGGGGAGCTGTTTTTT. This gives the protein CASRHTGELFF.

V gene TRBV30 combines with J gene TRBJ1-5; 8 bases match TRBD1. The J segment lost 5 bases and the V segment lost 5 bases, leaving 2 bases of the junction unmatched. The germline V gene has CDR1 GTSNPN and CDR2 SVGIG (reference sequence). The CDR3 covers 12 residues. CDR3: CAWDRGYQPQHF. The CDR3 nucleotides are TGTGCCTGGGACAGGGGTTATCAGCCCCAGCATTTT.

J is TRBJ2-1 and V is TRBV29-1; D gene ambiguous. This CDR3 is built from 12 residues. Trimming cost V 2 bases and J 7 bases, with 9 bases left between them. Germline-derived CDR1 and CDR2 are SQVTM and ANQGSEA. The CDR3 spells CSVEKAENEQFF. In nucleotides, the CDR3 is TGCAGCGTTGAAAAGGCGGAGAATGAGCAGTTCTTC.

The gene calls are TRBV7-8 and TRBJ1-5; D is uncertain. Germline lookup yields CDR1 SGHVS and CDR2 FQNEAQ. The V gene lost 1 base and the J gene lost 3 bases, with 10 bases spanning the gap. The CDR3 spans 15 residues. The CDR3 protein is CASSLGRTANQPQHF. DNA for the CDR3: TGTGCCAGCAGCTTAGGAAGGACGGCCAATCAGCCCCAGCATTTT.

The chain is built from TRBV5-5 and TRBJ1-6; no firm D call. V dropped 2 bases and J dropped 8 bases, with 11 bases sitting between them. Germline V gene lookup returns CDR1 SGHKS and CDR2 YYEKEE (reference sequence). The CDR3 is made up of 14 amino acids. The CDR3 loop is CASSFGPPDSPLHF. The CDR3 DNA sequence: TGTGCCAGCAGCTTTGGCCCTCCCGATTCACCCCTCCACTTT.

This clonotype was detected a few times. The rearrangement joins TRBV3-1 to TRBJ1-1; D is perhaps TRBD1 (5 bases). The CDR3 sequence is 15 residues long. V shed 4 bases and J shed 5 bases, with 17 bases lying between them. The germline V gene encodes CDR1 LGHDT and CDR2 YNNKEL (reference sequence). As DNA, the CDR3 is TGTGCCAGCAGCCCAACCGGGGGGGGGTGGACTGAAGCTTTCTTT. As protein: CASSPTGGGWTEAFF.

The rearrangement joins TRBV7-2 to TRBJ1-1; 8 bases match TRBD1. Germline values: CDR1 SGHTA, CDR2 FQGNSA. V dropped 3 bases and J dropped 4; count of bases not matched to a gene: 4. CDR3 length: 14 residues. This CDR3 reads CASSLRDRFTEAFF. CDR3 DNA: TGTGCCAGCAGCTTGCGGGACAGGTTCACTGAAGCTTTCTTT.

The J gene is TRBJ2-2, the V gene TRBV10-1, with TRBD1 matching 8 bases. V was pared by 5 bases and J by 6 bases, with 5 bases of the junction left unmatched. The germline V gene encodes CDR1 WNHNN and CDR2 SYGVQD (reference sequence). This CDR3 is built from 14 residues. As DNA, the CDR3 is TGCGCCAGCAGTCGGACAGGGTGGGCCGGGGAGCTGTTTTTT. It yields the protein CASSRTGWAGELFF.

This clonotype was recorded a few times. The gene calls are TRBV4-1 and TRBJ2-1; 10 bases are shared with TRBD2. The germline V gene has CDR1 MGHRA and CDR2 YSYEKL. This CDR3 has 15 amino acids. The V and J ends lost 1 base and 12 bases, in that order; junction bases with no gene match: 9. CDR3 sequence reads: CASSQGGSGGTTQFF. CDR3 DNA: TGCGCCAGCAGCCAAGGGGGTAGCGGGGGGACGACGCAGTTCTTC.

This clonotype turned up a few times. The chain is built from TRBV5-6 and TRBJ2-5, with 12 bases lining up with TRBD2. Germline CDR1 and CDR2: SGHDT and YYEEEE. V shed 1 base, J shed 4 bases, and the junction held 2 bases outside the gene matches. The length of the CDR3 is 15 residues. The CDR3 is CASSLRLAGAETQYF. The CDR3 nucleotides read TGTGCCAGCAGCTTGCGACTAGCGGGGGCAGAGACCCAGTACTTC.

The chain joins TRBV12-5 to TRBJ1-2; D uncertain. The V end lost 5 bases, the J end lost 8 bases, and 18 bases lay between the germline ends. Per the germline V gene, CDR1 is LGHNT and CDR2 is FRNRAP. The CDR3 length is 14 residues. CDR3 region: CASGGGVLSAGYTF. DNA for the CDR3: TGTGCTAGTGGTGGCGGGGTCCTGAGCGCCGGCTACACCTTC.

This clonotype was counted a few times. This chain's CDR3 is CASSQDIPRLAGWPVDEQFF. Written as DNA, the CDR3 is TGCGCCAGCAGCCAAGATATCCCTCGACTAGCGGGTTGGCCGGTCGATGAGCAGTTCTTC. The genes are TRBV4-3 and TRBJ2-1, with 10 bases matching TRBD2. The J segment lost 8 bases and the V segment lost 0 bases, leaving 19 bases of the junction unmatched. The CDR3 is made up of 20 amino acids. The germline V gene encodes CDR1 LGHNA and CDR2 YSLEER.

The rearrangement uses TRBV6-5 and TRBJ2-7; the D gene could be TRBD1 or TRBD2 (6 bases each). The germline V and J ends were trimmed by 4 bases and 1 base, with 14 bases remaining between them. The CDR3 loop spans 15 amino acids. Per germline, CDR1 MNHEY and CDR2 SVGAGI. This CDR3 is CASSFGGGLSYEQYF. The DNA for the CDR3 is TGTGCCAGCAGTTTCGGGGGCGGGTTGTCCTACGAGCAGTACTTC.